The clone carrying this T cell receptor beta chain was counted a few times. Antigen specificity is unknown. Germline V gene data show CDR1 as MGHRA and CDR2 as YSYEKL. CDR3 size: 12 residues. Trimming took 5 bases from V and 2 from J, leaving 7 bases between them. CD4+CD45RO+CD25- cells were isolated as memory CD4+ T cells. Points from the study as a whole: Greatest tumor Treg TCR overlap was with tumor naive CD4+ cells.

Semi-nested PCR with Nested Universal Primer A followed constant-region reverse priming of full-length variable regions. Via MiXCR, TCRdb re-called the 5' RACE reads, giving one row per CDR3 protein. The sample records roughly 40,000 distinct CDR3 sequences, less than 35% being singletons. The chain links TRBV4-1 to TRBJ2-7; D is ambiguous. The TCR was taken from a female donor with breast cancer. Source material: memory CD4+ T cells sorted from a lymph node. Regarding subset: memory CD4+ T cells, CD4+CD45RO+CD25-. The CDR3 nucleotides read TGCGCCAGCAGCTTCGGTCCCTACGAGCAGTACTTC. Its translation: CASSFGPYEQYF.